This entry is about one T cell receptor beta chain. TCRdb keeps only in-frame clones here, not all; method: immunoSEQ multiplex PCR. The repertoire has 120,000 or so clones, 89% of them found once; the top ten carry 1.5% to 1.7%. The data derive from a study of T cell responses to AZD1222 COVID-19 vaccine. The sample was peripheral blood, taken on day 0 of AZD1222 vaccination. The receptor's source is an adult in good health.

CDR3 loop: CASSLRGLAGGPREYEQYF. Written as DNA, the CDR3 is TGTGCCAGCAGCTTACGCGGACTAGCGGGAGGGCCCCGGGAGTACGAGCAGTACTTC. The chain employs TRBV11-3 and TRBJ2-7, with 15 nucleotides matching TRBD2. The CDR3 spans 19 residues. Per germline, CDR1 SGHNT and CDR2 YENEEA. J gave up 4 bases and V 2 bases, and 12 bases lay outside the gene matches.